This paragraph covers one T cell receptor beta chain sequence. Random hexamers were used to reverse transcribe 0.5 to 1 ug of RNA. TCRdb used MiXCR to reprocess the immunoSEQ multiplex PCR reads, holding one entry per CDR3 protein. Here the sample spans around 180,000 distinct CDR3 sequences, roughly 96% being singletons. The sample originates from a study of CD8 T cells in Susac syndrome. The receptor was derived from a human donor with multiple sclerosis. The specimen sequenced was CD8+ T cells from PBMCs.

The CDR3 DNA reads as TGCAGTGCTAGAGATAGGCTTTTAGATGAGCAGTTCTTC. It specifies CSARDRLLDEQFF. This chain uses TRBV20-1 with TRBJ2-1; D not certain. Germline values: CDR1 DFQATT, CDR2 SNEGSKA (reference sequence). The CDR3 is 13 amino acids. V lost 0 bases, J lost 8 bases, and 11 bases lay in between.